This TCR beta chain comes out of a study of prognosis after radiotherapy for stage I lung cancer. No patient had prior chemotherapy, radiotherapy or other malignancies, and all were node-negative on CT and PET/CT. Germline V lookup: CDR1 MNHEY, CDR2 SVGEGT. The J segment lost 5 bases and the V segment lost 0 bases, leaving 15 bases of the junction unmatched. The CDR3 length is 19 residues. Amplification of the TCR beta CDR3 (from genomic DNA) was done by two-round multiplex PCR. Round-one PCR had primers specific to each TRBV and TRBJ gene. Via MiXCR, TCRdb re-called the multiplex PCR reads, giving one row per CDR3 protein. The sample lists more than 30,000 distinct CDR3 sequences, around 43% occurring once. This clonotype is a singleton in its sample. Its antigen is not known. With a far larger clone one base away, a read error is the likely cause. Study-wide findings and caveats: Unique TCR clone counts fell after stereotactic body radiation therapy, median approximately 9,600 versus 7,200.

Sequencing was performed on PBMCs, taken before or after stereotactic body radiation therapy (not recorded which). This sequence joins TRBV6-2 or TRBV6-3 and TRBJ2-5; 10 nucleotides agree with TRBD1. The TCR comes from a donor of 50 years or more with non-small cell lung cancer. CDR3 sequence (DNA): TGTGCCAGCAGTTACTCCTTGTGCACGGGGGACAGGGGAGAGGAGACCCAGTACTTC. Translation gives CASSYSLCTGDRGEETQYF.